The rows below give T cell receptor beta chains drawn from one sample of a study of cytomegalovirus exposure and HLA in healthy donors. Repertoires were generated with immunoSEQ multiplex PCR, while TCRdb's copy carries only in-frame clones and drops some. The data contain 150,000 to 200,000 clones, less than 80% of them singletons. The sample taken for sequencing was PBMCs. The source is a woman between 35 and 50 years old in good health and CMV-seronegative. CDR3s include the opening cysteine and the closing phenylalanine or tryptophan. Rows may omit the clone size; those that give it use once, few, many or a size class.

v_gene,len,abundance,j_gene,CDR3aa
TRBV19,13,few,TRBJ1-2,CASSLTGLGGYTF
TRBV9,14,-,TRBJ2-1,CASSVLESNNEQFF
TRBV27,15,-,TRBJ2-3,CASALDSTFTDTQYF
TRBV2,17,-,TRBJ1-5,CASRGGQSHPINQPQHF
TRBV20-1,11,-,TRBJ2-5,CSAQNQETQYF
TRBV29-1,12,few,TRBJ1-1,CSVDTGNTEAFF
TRBV11-1,15,-,TRBJ2-2,CASSFPRANTGELFF
TRBV14,14,-,TRBJ2-7,CASSPTLGGDEQYF
TRBV6-5,14,few,TRBJ1-2,CASSRHRDSYGYTF
TRBV6-5,15,-,TRBJ2-7,CASSYSLQQGREQYF
TRBV5-6,14,-,TRBJ2-7,CASSYQQVSYEQYF
TRBV11-2,13,-,TRBJ1-2,CASSFLGGHGYTF
TRBV18,15,-,TRBJ1-2,CASSPPTGGGAGYTF
TRBV7-9,17,-,TRBJ1-2,CASSFAPGGARVHGYTF
TRBV7-2,15,-,TRBJ1-1,CASSLVWGLNTEAFF
TRBV7-9,18,-,TRBJ1-4,CASSSTPPDRVLAEKLFF
TRBV2,12,-,TRBJ2-1,CASRAGSNEQFF
TRBV5-1,14,-,TRBJ2-5,CASSRGGQWETQYF
TRBV29-1,12,few,TRBJ1-6,CSAGDSNSPLHF
TRBV7-7,15,-,TRBJ2-5,CASSLDNRGSETQYF
TRBV19,16,-,TRBJ1-5,CASSIDRVPSNQPQHF
TRBV6-1,16,-,TRBJ1-6,CASSEALTGAYSPLHF
TRBV12-5,17,-,TRBJ2-1,CASGLVLTGGSYNEQFF
TRBV20-1,10,-,TRBJ1-1,CSASQGVAFF
TRBV28,17,-,TRBJ2-2,CASSPIGTGANTGELFF
TRBV9,14,-,TRBJ1-2,CASSAGTGDYGYTF
TRBV28,13,-,TRBJ2-7,CASSFSGPYEQYF
TRBV29-1,12,-,TRBJ1-5,CSVGQQNQPQHF
TRBV6-1,14,-,TRBJ1-5,CASKGGQVNQPQHF
TRBV4-3,14,-,TRBJ1-2,CASSPQGSPHGYTF
TRBV30,14,once,TRBJ1-2,CAWSGGQGTYGYTF
TRBV7-2,11,-,TRBJ1-4,CASSLSVELFF
TRBV5-8,17,few,TRBJ2-7,CASSERRGGRIPYEQYF